What follows is one TCR beta chain and its context. What it binds is unknown. The donors were members of the validation cohort, which comprised roughly 120 subjects and was separate from the first cohort of around 700 subjects. This record belongs to a study of cytomegalovirus exposure and HLA in healthy donors. Study details: The same platform used for the 650 to 700 first-cohort repertoires was also used for the 100 to 150 validation repertoires, as a later analysis reported. General study results and limits: A subsequent analysis found that TCR clusters from the first cohort also tended to co-occur in the approximately 130 validation repertoires, with 90% to 95% of cluster scores above 0. Most TCR sequences showed up rarely, but some public TCRs showed up in many donors.

Measured with immunoSEQ multiplex PCR; TCRdb has only the in-frame clones, and not every one. The data hold some 150,000 clones, with around 88% observed a single time. V was pared by 3 bases and J by 3 bases, with 8 bases of the junction left unmatched. CDR1 and CDR2 from the germline V gene are MNHNS and SASEGT. CDR3 length equals 15 residues. This sequence was found in a woman aged 18-29 years in good health and CMV-seropositive. Sample: PBMCs. The chain recombines TRBV6-1 with TRBJ2-7; 7 bases are a match to TRBD1. The CDR3 nucleotides read TGTGCCAGCAGTGATAGGGGACAGCGCCTCTACGAGCAGTACTTC. Amino acid sequence: CASSDRGQRLYEQYF.